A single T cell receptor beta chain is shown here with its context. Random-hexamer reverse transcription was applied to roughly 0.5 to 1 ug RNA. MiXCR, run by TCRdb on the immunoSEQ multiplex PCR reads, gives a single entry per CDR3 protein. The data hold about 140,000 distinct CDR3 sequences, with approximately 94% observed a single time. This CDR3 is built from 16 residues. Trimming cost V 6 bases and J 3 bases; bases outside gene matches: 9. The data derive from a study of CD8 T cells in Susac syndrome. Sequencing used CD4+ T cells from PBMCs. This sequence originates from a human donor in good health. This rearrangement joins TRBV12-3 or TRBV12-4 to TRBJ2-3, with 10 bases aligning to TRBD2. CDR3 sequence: CASRPKAGGATDTQYF. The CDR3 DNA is TGTGCCAGCAGACCTAAAGCGGGGGGGGCTACAGATACGCAGTATTTT.